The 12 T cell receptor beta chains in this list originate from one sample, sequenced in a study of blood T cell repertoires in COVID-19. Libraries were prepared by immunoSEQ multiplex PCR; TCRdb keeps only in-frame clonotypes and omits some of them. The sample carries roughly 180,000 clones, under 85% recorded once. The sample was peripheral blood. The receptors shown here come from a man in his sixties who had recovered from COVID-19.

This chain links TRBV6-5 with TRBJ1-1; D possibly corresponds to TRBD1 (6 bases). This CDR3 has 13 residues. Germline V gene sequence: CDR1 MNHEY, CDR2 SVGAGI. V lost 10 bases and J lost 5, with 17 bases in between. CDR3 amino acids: CATFQGQWTEAFF. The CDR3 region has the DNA TGTGCCACTTTTCAGGGGCAGTGGACTGAAGCTTTCTTT.

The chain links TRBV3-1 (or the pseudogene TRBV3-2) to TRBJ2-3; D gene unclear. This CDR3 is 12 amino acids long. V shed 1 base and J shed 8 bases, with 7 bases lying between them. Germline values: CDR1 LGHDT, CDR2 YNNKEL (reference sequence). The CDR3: CASSQVSFTQYF. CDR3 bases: TGTGCCAGCAGCCAAGTTAGTTTTACGCAGTATTTT.

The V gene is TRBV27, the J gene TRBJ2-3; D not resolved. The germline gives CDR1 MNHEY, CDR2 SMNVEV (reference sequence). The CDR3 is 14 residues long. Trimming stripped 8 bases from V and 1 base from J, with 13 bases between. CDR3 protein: CASPKMAGTDTQYF. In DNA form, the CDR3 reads TGTGCCAGCCCAAAGATGGCGGGCACAGATACGCAGTATTTT.

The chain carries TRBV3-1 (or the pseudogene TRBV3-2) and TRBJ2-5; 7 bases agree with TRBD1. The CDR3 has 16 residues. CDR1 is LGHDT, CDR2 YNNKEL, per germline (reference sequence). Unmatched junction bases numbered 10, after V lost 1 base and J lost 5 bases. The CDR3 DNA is TGTGCCAGCAGCCAAGTTAGGGGGCTAGGCGGGGAGACCCAGTACTTC. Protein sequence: CASSQVRGLGGETQYF.

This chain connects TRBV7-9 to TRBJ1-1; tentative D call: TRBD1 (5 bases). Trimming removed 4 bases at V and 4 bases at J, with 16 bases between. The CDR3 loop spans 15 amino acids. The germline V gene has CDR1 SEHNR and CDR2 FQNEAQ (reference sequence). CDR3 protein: CASSSGGAAGTEAFF. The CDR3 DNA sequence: TGTGCCAGCAGCTCTGGCGGGGCGGCGGGCACTGAAGCTTTCTTT. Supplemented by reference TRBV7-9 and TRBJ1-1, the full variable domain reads DTGVSQNPRHKITKRGQNVTFRCDPISEHNRLYWYRQTLGQGPEFLTYFQNEAQLEKSRLLSDRFSAERPKGSFSTLEIQRTEQGDSAMYLCASSSGGAAGTEAFFGQGTRLTVV.

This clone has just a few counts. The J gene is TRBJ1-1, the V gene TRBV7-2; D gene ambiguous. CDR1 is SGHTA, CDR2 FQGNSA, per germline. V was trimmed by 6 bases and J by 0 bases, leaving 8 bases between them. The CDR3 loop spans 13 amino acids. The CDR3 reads CASSPDLNTEAFF. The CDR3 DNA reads TGTGCCAGCAGTCCAGACTTGAACACTGAAGCTTTCTTT.

As DNA, the CDR3 is TGCAGCGCCATTAGCCCCATACGCGGAAACACCATATATTTT. Residues: CSAISPIRGNTIYF. This chain connects TRBV29-1 to TRBJ1-3; no firm D call. V was cut by 7 bases and J by 4 bases, with 17 bases left in between. Germline loops: CDR1 SQVTM, CDR2 ANQGSEA. This CDR3 region has 14 residues.

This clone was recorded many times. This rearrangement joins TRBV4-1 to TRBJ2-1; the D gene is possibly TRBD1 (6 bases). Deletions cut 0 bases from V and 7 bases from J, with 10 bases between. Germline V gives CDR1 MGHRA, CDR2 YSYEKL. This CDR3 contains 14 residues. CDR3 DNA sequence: TGCGCCAGCAGCCAAGACAGGGGTGGGAATGAGCAGTTCTTC. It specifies CASSQDRGGNEQFF.

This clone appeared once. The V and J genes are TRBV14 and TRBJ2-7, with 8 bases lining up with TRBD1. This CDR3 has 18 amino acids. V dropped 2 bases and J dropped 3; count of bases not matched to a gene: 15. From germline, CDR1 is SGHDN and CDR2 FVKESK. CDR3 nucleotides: TGTGCCAGCAGCCAACGGTCCATCAGGGGGCTCCCCTACTACGAGCAGTACTTC. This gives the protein CASSQRSIRGLPYYEQYF.

In DNA form, the CDR3 reads TGTGCCAGCAGCCATTCCCGACTAGCGGGGATTGCGAACACCGGGGAGCTGTTTTTT. Translating gives CASSHSRLAGIANTGELFF. The chain uses TRBV14 and TRBJ2-2; TRBD2 matches 11 bases. Germline lookup yields CDR1 SGHDN and CDR2 FVKESK. V gave up 3 bases and J gave up 0 bases; unmatched junction bases: 9. This CDR3 spans 19 amino acids.

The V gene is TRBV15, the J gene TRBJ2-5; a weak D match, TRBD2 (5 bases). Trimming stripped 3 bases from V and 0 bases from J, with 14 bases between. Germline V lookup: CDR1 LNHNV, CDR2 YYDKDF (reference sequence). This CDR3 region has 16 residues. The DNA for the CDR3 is TGTGCCACCAGCAGCCCCCGAGCGGTGTACCAAGAGACCCAGTACTTC. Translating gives CATSSPRAVYQETQYF.

The DNA for the CDR3 is TGTGCCAGCAGCAAAGCCGGGGGGTCCTACAATGAGCAGTTCTTC. Translated, it gives CASSKAGGSYNEQFF. The rearrangement uses TRBV21-1 and TRBJ2-1; the listed D gene, TRBD2, was not tested against the DNA. TRBV21-1 constitutes a pseudogene. This CDR3 has 15 residues.